This TCR beta chain was found in a study of T cell responses to AZD1222 COVID-19 vaccine. Looking at the study overall: Doses given second, at about 4 or about 12 weeks, were pooled.

With respect to this clone: Its antigen is not known.

Study-wide findings and caveats: Nearly half of spike-specific TCRs reportedly target unmutated variant regions. Across spike, vaccine-associated CD4 TCRs were found, dominant at 160-218 and 743-854. Baseline seropositivity characterized only a handful of AZD1222 recipients.

Sequencing used immunoSEQ multiplex PCR; TCRdb keeps in-frame clones, though not all of them. The sample has about 130,000 clones, over 85% seen once. Specimen: peripheral blood, collected on day 0 of AZD1222 vaccination. The TCR comes from an adult in good health.

CDR3 region: CASSLERASYNEQFF. CDR3 nucleotides: TGTGCCAGCAGCTTAGAGCGGGCCTCCTACAATGAGCAGTTCTTC. The chain uses TRBV7-2 and TRBJ2-1; perhaps TRBD2 as D (6 bases). Germline V lookup: CDR1 SGHTA, CDR2 FQGNSA. The CDR3 contains 15 residues. Deletions cut 1 base from V and 0 bases from J, with 7 bases between.